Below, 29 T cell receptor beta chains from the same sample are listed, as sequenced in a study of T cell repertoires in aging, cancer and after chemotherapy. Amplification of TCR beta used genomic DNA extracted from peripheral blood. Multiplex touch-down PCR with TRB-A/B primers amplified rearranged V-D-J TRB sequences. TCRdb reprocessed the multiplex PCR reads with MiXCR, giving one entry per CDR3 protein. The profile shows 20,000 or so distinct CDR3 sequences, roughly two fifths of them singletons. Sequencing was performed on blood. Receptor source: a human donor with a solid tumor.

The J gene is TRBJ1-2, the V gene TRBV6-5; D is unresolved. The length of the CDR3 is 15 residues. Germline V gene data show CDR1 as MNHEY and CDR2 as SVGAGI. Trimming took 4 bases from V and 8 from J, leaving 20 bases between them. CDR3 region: CASSSAPGVYRGYTF. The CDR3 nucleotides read TGTGCCAGCAGTTCCGCTCCGGGTGTATATCGGGGCTACACCTTC.

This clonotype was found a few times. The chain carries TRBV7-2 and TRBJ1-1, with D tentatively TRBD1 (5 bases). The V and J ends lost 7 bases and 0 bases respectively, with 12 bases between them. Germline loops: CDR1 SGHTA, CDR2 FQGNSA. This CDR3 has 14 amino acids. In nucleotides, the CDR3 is TGTGCCAGCATCCCCCAGGGACTGAACACTGAAGCTTTCTTT. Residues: CASIPQGLNTEAFF. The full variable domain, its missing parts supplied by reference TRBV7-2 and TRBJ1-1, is GAGVSQSPSNKVTEKGKDVELRCDPISGHTALYWYRQSLGQGLEFLIYFQGNSAPDKSGLPSDRFSAERTGGSVSTLTIQRTQQEDSAVYLCASIPQGLNTEAFFGQGTRLTVV.

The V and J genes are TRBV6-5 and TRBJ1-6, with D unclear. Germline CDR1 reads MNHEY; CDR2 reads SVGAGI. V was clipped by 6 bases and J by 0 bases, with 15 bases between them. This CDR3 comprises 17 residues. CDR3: CASSKDTYISYNSPLHF. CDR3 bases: TGTGCCAGCAGCAAAGACACGTACATCTCCTATAATTCACCCCTCCACTTT.

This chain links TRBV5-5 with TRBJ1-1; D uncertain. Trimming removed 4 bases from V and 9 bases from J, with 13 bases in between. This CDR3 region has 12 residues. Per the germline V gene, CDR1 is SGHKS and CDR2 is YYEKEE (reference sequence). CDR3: CASSRTVRKAFF. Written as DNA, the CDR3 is TGTGCCAGCAGCCGGACGGTCCGAAAAGCTTTCTTT.

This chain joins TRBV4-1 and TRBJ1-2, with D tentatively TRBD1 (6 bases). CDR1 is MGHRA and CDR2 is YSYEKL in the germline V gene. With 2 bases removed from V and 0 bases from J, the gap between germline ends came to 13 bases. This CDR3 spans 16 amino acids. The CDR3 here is CASSQRVTGTNYGYTF. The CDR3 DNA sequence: TGCGCCAGCAGCCAAAGGGTGACAGGTACTAACTATGGCTACACCTTC.

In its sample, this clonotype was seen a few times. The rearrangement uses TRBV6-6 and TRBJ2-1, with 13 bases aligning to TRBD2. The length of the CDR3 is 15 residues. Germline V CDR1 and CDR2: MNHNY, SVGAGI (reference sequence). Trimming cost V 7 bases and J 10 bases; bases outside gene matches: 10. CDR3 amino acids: CASNHGTSGIWEQFF. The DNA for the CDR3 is TGTGCCAGCAACCACGGGACTAGCGGGATCTGGGAGCAGTTCTTC.

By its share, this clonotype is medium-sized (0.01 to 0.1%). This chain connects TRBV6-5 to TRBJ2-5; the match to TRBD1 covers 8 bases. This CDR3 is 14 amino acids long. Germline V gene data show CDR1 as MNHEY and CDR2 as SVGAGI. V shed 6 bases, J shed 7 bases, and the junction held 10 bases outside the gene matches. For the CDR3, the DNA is TGTGCCAGCAGCCAAGGACAGGGCCTATTGACCCAGTACTTC. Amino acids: CASSQGQGLLTQYF.

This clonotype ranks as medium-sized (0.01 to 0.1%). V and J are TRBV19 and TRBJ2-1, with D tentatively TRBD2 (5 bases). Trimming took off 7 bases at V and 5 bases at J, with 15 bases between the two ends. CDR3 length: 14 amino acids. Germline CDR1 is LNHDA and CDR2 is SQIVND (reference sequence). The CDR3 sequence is CASNKDYPNNEQFF. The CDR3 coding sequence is TGTGCCAGTAATAAAGACTATCCGAACAATGAGCAGTTCTTC.

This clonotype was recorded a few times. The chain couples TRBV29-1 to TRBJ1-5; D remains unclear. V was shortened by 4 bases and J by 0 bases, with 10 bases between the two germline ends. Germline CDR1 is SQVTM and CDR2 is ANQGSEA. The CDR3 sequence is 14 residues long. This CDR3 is CSVGKGTSNQPQHF. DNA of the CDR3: TGCAGCGTTGGTAAGGGTACTAGCAATCAGCCCCAGCATTTT.

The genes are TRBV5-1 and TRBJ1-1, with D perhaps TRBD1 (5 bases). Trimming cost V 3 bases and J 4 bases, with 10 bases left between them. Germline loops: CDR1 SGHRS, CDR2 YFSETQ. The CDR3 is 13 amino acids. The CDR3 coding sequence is TGCGCCAGCAGCTCCGGGACGGGCACTGAAGCTTTCTTT. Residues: CASSSGTGTEAFF.

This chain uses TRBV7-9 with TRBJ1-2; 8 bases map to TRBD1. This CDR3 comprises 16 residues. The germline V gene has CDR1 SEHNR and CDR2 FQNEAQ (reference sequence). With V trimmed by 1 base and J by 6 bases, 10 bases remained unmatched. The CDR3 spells CASSLGTGSIGHGYTF. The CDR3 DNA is TGTGCCAGCAGCTTAGGGACAGGGAGTATTGGGCATGGCTACACCTTC.

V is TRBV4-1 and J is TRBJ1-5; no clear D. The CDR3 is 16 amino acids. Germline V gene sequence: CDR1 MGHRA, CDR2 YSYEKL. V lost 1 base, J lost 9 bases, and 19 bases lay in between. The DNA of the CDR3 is TGCGCCAGCAGCCAAGGCGGGCAGCACCCTTTAATGCCCCAGCATTTT. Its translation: CASSQGGQHPLMPQHF.

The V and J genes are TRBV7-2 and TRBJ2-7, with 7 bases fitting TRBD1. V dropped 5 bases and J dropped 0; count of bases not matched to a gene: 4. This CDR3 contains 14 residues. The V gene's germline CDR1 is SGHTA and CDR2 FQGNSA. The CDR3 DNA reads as TGTGCCAGCAGCCTATCAGGGGGCTCCTACGAGCAGTACTTC. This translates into CASSLSGGSYEQYF.

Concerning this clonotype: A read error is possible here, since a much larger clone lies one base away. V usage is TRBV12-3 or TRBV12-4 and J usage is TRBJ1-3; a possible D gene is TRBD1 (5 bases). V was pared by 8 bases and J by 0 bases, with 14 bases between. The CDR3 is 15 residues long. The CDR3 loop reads CASGPGIYSGNTIYF. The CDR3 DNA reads TGTGCCAGCGGGCCAGGGATCTACTCTGGAAACACCATATATTTT.

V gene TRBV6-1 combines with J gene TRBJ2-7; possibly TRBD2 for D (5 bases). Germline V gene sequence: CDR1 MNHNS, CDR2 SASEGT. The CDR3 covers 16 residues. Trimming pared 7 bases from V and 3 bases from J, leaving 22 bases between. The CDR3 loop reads CASMGIGKSAYYEQYF. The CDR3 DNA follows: TGTGCCAGCATGGGGATCGGGAAGTCCGCGTACTACGAGCAGTACTTC.

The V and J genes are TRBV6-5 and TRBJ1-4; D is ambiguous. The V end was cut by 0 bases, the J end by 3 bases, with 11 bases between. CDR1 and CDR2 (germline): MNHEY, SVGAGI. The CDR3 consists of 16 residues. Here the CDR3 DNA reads TGTGCCAGCAGTTACTCGGCCAGACGGGCTAATGAAAAACTGTTTTTT. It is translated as CASSYSARRANEKLFF.

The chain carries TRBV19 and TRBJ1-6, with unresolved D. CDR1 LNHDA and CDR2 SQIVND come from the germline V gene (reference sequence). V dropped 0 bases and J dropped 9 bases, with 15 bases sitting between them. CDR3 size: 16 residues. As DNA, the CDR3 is TGTGCCAGTAGTATAGATGTAAGCAGGCGAGGTTCACCCCTCCACTTT. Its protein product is CASSIDVSRRGSPLHF.

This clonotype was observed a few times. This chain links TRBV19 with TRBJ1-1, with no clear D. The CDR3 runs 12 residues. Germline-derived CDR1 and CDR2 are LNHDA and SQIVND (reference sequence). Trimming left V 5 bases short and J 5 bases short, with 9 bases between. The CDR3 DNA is TGTGCCAGTAGTCCTGCGGGGACTGAAGCTTTCTTT. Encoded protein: CASSPAGTEAFF.

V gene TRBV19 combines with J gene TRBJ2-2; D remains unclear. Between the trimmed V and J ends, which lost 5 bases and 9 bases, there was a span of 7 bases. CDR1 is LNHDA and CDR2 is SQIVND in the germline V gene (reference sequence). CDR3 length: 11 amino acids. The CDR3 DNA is TGTGCCAGTAGTTCGGTCCGGGAGCTGTTTTTT. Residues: CASSSVRELFF.

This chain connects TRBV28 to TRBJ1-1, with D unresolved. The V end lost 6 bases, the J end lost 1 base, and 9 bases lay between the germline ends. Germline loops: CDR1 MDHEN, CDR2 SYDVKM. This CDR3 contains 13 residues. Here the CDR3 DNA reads TGTGCCAGCAGGCCTGTGAGGAACACTGAAGCTTTCTTT. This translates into CASRPVRNTEAFF.

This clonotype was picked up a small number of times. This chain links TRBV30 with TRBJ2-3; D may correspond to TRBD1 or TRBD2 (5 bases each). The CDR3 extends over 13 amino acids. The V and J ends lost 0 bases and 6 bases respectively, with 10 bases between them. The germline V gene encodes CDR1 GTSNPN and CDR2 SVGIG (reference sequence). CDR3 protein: CAWSVGPGDTQYF. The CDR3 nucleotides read TGTGCCTGGAGTGTGGGACCCGGGGATACGCAGTATTTT.

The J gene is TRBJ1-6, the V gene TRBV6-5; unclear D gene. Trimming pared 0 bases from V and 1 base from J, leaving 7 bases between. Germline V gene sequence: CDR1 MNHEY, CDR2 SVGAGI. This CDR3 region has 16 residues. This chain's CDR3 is CASSYSRASYNSPLHF. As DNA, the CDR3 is TGTGCCAGCAGTTACTCGAGGGCGTCCTATAATTCACCCCTCCACTTT.

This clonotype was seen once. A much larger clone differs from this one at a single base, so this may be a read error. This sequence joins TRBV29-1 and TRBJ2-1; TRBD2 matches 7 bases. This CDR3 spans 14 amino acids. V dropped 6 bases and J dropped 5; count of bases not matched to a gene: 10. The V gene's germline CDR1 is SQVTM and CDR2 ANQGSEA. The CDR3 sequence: CSVAPGLTHNEQFF. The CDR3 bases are TGCAGCGTCGCCCCGGGACTAACACACAATGAGCAGTTCTTC.

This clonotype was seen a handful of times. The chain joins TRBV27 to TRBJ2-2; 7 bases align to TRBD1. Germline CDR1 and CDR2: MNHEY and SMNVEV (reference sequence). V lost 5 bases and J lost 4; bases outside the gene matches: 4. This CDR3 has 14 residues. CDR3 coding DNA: TGTGCCAGCAGTCTCGGGACAGTCACCGGGGAGCTGTTTTTT. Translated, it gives CASSLGTVTGELFF.

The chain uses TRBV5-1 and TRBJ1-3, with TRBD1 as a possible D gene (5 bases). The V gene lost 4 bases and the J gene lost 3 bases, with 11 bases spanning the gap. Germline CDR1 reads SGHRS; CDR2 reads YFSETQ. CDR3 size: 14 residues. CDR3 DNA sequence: TGCGCCAGCAGCCCCAGACAGTTTGGAAACACCATATATTTT. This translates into CASSPRQFGNTIYF.

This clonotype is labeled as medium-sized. This chain's CDR3 is CASSEDSSGANVLTF. CDR3 bases: TGTGCCAGCAGTGAGGACAGCTCTGGGGCCAACGTCCTGACTTTC. The rearrangement joins TRBV6-1 to TRBJ2-6; the D gene is possibly TRBD1 (6 bases). CDR1 and CDR2 from the germline V gene are MNHNS and SASEGT. The CDR3 loop spans 15 amino acids. V was shortened by 3 bases and J by 0 bases, with 6 bases between the two germline ends.

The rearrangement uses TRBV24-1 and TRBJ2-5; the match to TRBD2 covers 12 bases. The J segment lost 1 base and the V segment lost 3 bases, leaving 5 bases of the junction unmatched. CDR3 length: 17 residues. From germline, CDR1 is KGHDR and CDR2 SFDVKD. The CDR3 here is CATSDAGLAGGQETQYF. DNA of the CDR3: TGTGCCACCAGTGATGCGGGACTAGCGGGCGGCCAAGAGACCCAGTACTTC.

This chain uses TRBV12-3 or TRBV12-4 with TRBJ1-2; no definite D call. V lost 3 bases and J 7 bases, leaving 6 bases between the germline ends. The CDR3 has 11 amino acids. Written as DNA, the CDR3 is TGTGCCAGCAGTTTTATGGTTGGCTACACCTTC. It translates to CASSFMVGYTF.

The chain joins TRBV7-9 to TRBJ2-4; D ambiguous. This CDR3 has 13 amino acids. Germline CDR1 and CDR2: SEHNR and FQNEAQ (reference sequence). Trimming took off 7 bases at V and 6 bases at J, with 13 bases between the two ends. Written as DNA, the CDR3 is TGTGCCAGCATGGGGAACACGGGAAACATTCAGTACTTC. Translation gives CASMGNTGNIQYF.